A single sample is the source of the 11 T cell receptor beta chains below, sequenced in a study of cytomegalovirus exposure and HLA in healthy donors. The PCR contained 60 Vbeta and 13 Jbeta primers. Sequencing was performed with immunoSEQ multiplex PCR; in TCRdb, only in-frame clones are kept and a portion is missing. Of under 150,000 clones listed, more than 75% are singletons. The sequenced sample consisted of PBMCs. The origin of the receptors is a young woman in good health and CMV-seronegative.

This rearrangement joins TRBV7-9 to TRBJ2-5; 11 bases align to TRBD2. V lost 6 bases, J lost 4 bases, and 4 bases stayed unmatched. This CDR3 comprises 14 residues. Germline V CDR1 and CDR2: SEHNR, FQNEAQ (reference sequence). For the CDR3, the DNA is TGTGCCAGCAGACCAGGACTAGCGGGAGAGACCCAGTACTTC. Amino acids: CASRPGLAGETQYF. The entire variable domain, with the rest obtained from reference TRBV7-9 and TRBJ2-5, is as follows: DTGVSQNPRHKITKRGQNVTFRCDPISEHNRLYWYRQTLGQGPEFLTYFQNEAQLEKSRLLSDRFSAERPKGSFSTLEIQRTEQGDSAMYLCASRPGLAGETQYFGPGTRLLVL.

The V gene is TRBV27, the J gene TRBJ2-5; the match to TRBD2 covers 11 bases. The CDR3 has 15 amino acids. Germline V gives CDR1 MNHEY, CDR2 SMNVEV (reference sequence). Trimming took 3 bases from V and 2 from J; bases not matched to a gene: 2. CDR3 DNA sequence: TGTGCCAGCAGTTTGACTAGCGGGGCTCAAGAGACCCAGTACTTC. Translation: CASSLTSGAQETQYF.

The chain links TRBV10-3 to TRBJ2-5, with 8 bases identical to TRBD2. V trimming: 4 bases; J trimming: 2 bases; junction bases outside the gene matches: 12. CDR1 and CDR2 (germline): ENHRY, SYGVKD. The CDR3 totals 17 residues. This CDR3 is CAISGERRTSFQETQYF. In DNA, the CDR3 is TGTGCCATCAGTGGAGAAAGAAGGACTAGCTTTCAAGAGACCCAGTACTTC.

The CDR3: CASSSLAGGNTGELFF. The DNA of the CDR3 is TGTGCCAGCAGCTCCCTAGCGGGAGGGAACACCGGGGAGCTGTTTTTT. The V call is TRBV13, the J call TRBJ2-2; 11 positions agree with TRBD2. From germline, CDR1 is PRHDT and CDR2 FYEKMQ (reference sequence). The CDR3 runs 16 residues. Unmatched junction bases numbered 2, after V lost 4 bases and J lost 1 base.

This chain connects TRBV7-2 to TRBJ2-3; 14 bases are a match to TRBD2. The CDR3 is made up of 19 amino acids. V lost 5 bases to trimming and J lost 0 bases; unmatched junction nucleotides: 10. Germline CDR1 is SGHTA and CDR2 is FQGNSA. The CDR3 reads CASSRTWTSGRHSTDTQYF. CDR3 DNA sequence: TGTGCCAGCAGCAGGACCTGGACTAGCGGGAGGCATAGCACAGATACGCAGTATTTT.

CDR3: CASTFGPPGNEQFF. The CDR3, as DNA: TGTGCCAGCACGTTTGGGCCCCCGGGGAATGAGCAGTTCTTC. V usage is TRBV2 and J usage is TRBJ2-1, with D maybe TRBD2 (5 bases). Trimming took off 7 bases at V and 7 bases at J, with 17 bases between the two ends. Germline CDR1 SNHLY, CDR2 FYNNEI. The CDR3 totals 14 residues. The entire variable domain, with the rest obtained from reference TRBV2 and TRBJ2-1, is as follows: EPEVTQTPSHQVTQMGQEVILRCVPISNHLYFYWYRQILGQKVEFLVSFYNNEISEKSEIFDDQFSVERPDGSNFTLKIRSTKLEDSAMYFCASTFGPPGNEQFFGPGTRLTVL.

The chain is built from TRBV30 and TRBJ1-1; 7 bases fit TRBD1. This CDR3 has 15 amino acids. CDR1 GTSNPN and CDR2 SVGIG come from the germline V gene (reference sequence). V shed 1 base and J 4 bases; nucleotides not matched to a gene: 9. CDR3 bases: TGTGCCTGGAGTGGGAACAGGGGCCGGGGCACTGAAGCTTTCTTT. It encodes CAWSGNRGRGTEAFF.

The chain is built from TRBV27 and TRBJ2-1, with 14 bases that match TRBD2. Germline V gives CDR1 MNHEY, CDR2 SMNVEV (reference sequence). V shed 8 bases and J 9 bases; nucleotides not matched to a gene: 6. The length of the CDR3 is 14 residues. As DNA, the CDR3 is TGTGCCAGCGTGGGACTAGCGGGAGACTTTGAGCAGTTCTTC. This translates into CASVGLAGDFEQFF.

The chain couples TRBV18 to TRBJ2-7; the D is unclear. The CDR3 totals 12 residues. Germline lookup yields CDR1 KGHSH and CDR2 LQKENI. With 3 bases removed from V and 3 bases from J, the gap between germline ends came to 6 bases. CDR3 protein: CASSPPNYEQYF. CDR3 DNA sequence: TGTGCCAGCTCACCCCCAAACTACGAGCAGTACTTC.

The chain combines TRBV2 with TRBJ1-4; TRBD1 matches 8 bases. This CDR3 region has 14 residues. The trim removed 5 bases at V and 8 bases at J, leaving 7 bases unmatched. CDR1 and CDR2 from the germline V gene are SNHLY and FYNNEI. CDR3 bases: TGTGCCAGCAGTCGGACAGGGACCTCAGAAAAACTGTTTTTT. It codes for CASSRTGTSEKLFF.

The rearrangement uses TRBV27 and TRBJ2-3; D is possibly TRBD1 (5 bases). Germline V gene lookup returns CDR1 MNHEY and CDR2 SMNVEV (reference sequence). Trimming stripped 5 bases from V and 3 bases from J, with 12 bases between. CDR3 length: 14 residues. CDR3 bases: TGTGCCAGCAGTCCCAACAGGATGACAGATACGCAGTATTTT. It is translated as CASSPNRMTDTQYF.